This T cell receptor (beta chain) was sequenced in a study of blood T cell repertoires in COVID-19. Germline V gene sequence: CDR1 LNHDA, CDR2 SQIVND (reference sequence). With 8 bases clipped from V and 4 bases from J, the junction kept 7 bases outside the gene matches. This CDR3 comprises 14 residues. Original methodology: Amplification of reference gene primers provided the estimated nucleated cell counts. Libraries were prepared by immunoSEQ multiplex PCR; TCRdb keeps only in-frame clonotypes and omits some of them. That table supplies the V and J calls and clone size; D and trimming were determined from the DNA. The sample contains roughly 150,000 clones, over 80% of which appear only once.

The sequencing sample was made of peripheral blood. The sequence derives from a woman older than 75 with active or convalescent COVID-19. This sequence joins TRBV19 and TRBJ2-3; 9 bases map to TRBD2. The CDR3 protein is CASGLAGIADTQYF. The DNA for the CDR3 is TGTGCCAGTGGTCTAGCGGGGATAGCAGATACGCAGTATTTT.